This T cell receptor (beta chain) was sequenced during a study of cytomegalovirus exposure and HLA in healthy donors (dated by TCRdb to about 2017). Turning to the overall study: An earlier analysis of fewer than 750 of the donors reported about 280 Gb of sequence data and roughly 120 million unique TCR beta sequences obtained from about 179 million T cells. An early release covering around 630 HLA-typed donors comprised roughly 300 gigabases of sequencing data and tens of millions of unique TCR sequences. Of the roughly 400 genotyped donors, 80% to 90% were placed in the genetic ancestry cluster associated with self-reported Caucasian donors. The study was designed to test whether signatures of past pathogen exposure could be identified by cataloging public T cell receptors. The study profiled the T cell repertoires of around 700 subjects by immunosequencing and related them to cytomegalovirus serostatus. A separate validation cohort of 100 to 150 different subjects was used in addition to the approximately 670-subject first cohort. The study combined high-throughput TCR immunosequencing, statistical association of individual TCRs with disease status, and machine learning to predict cytomegalovirus infection status. In a later analysis, previously published TCR beta repertoires from several hundred donors were re-analyzed and high-resolution HLA genotyping was added so that TCR occurrence patterns could be studied. In the later analysis, no new phenotypic data were used to find candidate immune exposures; instead, reliance was placed on TCR beta sequences and their occurrence across donors. An earlier analysis of 450 to 750 of the donors used high-throughput TCR beta sequencing to judge whether each TCR beta V gene segment behaved as functional or pseudogenic. Alongside the repertoire data, information on donor age, sex, ethnicity and CMV serostatus was compiled. A later genetic analysis used genome-wide SNP genotypes for about 60% of the roughly 700 donors, treating that subset as a discovery cohort. Every repertoire in the discovery cohort had been generated on one and the same sequencing platform. HLA typing included class I and class II loci at four-digit resolution. The number of donors typed differed by locus, with roughly 629-640 for A, B, C, DRB1 and DQB1, more than 500 for DQA1, 600 to 610 for DPA1, and some 440 for DPB1. Four to six DR-DQ haplotypes were handled as single units for association and clustering, since linkage in the cohort was strong. On average, 235,054 unique TCR beta nucleotide sequences were sequenced per donor among 350 to 400 genotyped donors of the cohort, with around 19% of those sequences being non-productive. Here is what the overall study found, with its caveats: In a later analysis, HLA-associated TCR beta chains showed more clonal expansion and lower generation probabilities than non-associated chains that were equally common. An association between a missense DCLRE1C variant and V-gene and J-gene trimming of TCR beta chains was found in a later genetic analysis and replicated in an independent cohort. Most TCR sequences were observed very rarely across donors, whereas some public TCRs were present in many individuals. A further reported finding was that TCR beta sequences accurately predicted the HLA-A and HLA-B alleles for most subjects in the first cohort. In this cohort, only TCR beta chains were sequenced, and detectable features were limited by the absence of alpha or paired-chain data. The classifier was reported to diagnose cytomegalovirus status with high specificity and sensitivity in both the original and validation cohorts. An earlier analysis of around 600 of the donors showed that most TCR beta V segments appeared in productive rearrangements either about 87% or about 30% of the time, which broadly matched IMGT annotations. For the cohort, immune exposure information was limited to CMV serostatus. Fewer than 20 rarely observed V segments, including chromosome 9 orphons, were excluded from the earlier analysis of some 590 of the donors because counts were too low. A cluster of highly shared sequence variants was judged likely to represent a technical artifact of the sequencing pipeline. Strong co-occurrence of HLA alleles, especially DR and DQ, made assigning TCR associations to individual alleles difficult. In the study, 150 to 200 TCR beta chains were listed as associated with cytomegalovirus. A few of the identified cytomegalovirus-associated TCR beta chains were confirmed in vitro to be specific for cytomegalovirus antigens. Sequencing depth was assumed to be roughly uniform across donors in the presence/absence analyses, though that assumption may not hold. Compared with the approximately 600-donor mean, donors in an Asian-associated ancestry cluster had fewer N-insertions in productive TCRs, according to a later genetic analysis. In a later analysis, some 18,000 TCR beta sequences were associated with specific HLA alleles at a false discovery rate of 0.05. Because HLA typing was missing for some donors at each locus, association tests included only the typed subset. Correlated functional status among segregating V segments might be attributable to linkage disequilibrium, but an unknown experimental factor could not be ruled out. In a later analysis, the rate of TCR association differed among HLA loci, with DRB1 alleles having the most associated TCRs and HLA-C alleles having the fewest. Most CMV-associated TCR beta chains appeared to be HLA-restricted in a later analysis, and the HLA associations seemed to be driven largely by CMV exposure. Several of the top co-occurrence clusters appeared to be linked to parvovirus B19, influenza, CMV and Epstein-Barr virus, according to a later analysis. The authors suggested that the approach could potentially be generalized to other disease states and immunological phenotypes.

Remarks on this clone: Its antigen is unknown. No much larger clone is present one base from it, and per-base qualities are unavailable.

The method behind the library was the immunoSEQ multiplex PCR assay. For the multiplex PCR, a mixture combining 60 forward primers for TCR Vbeta segments and 13 reverse primers for TCR Jbeta segments was used. Amplification of the CDR3 region of rearranged TCR beta genes was performed with a multiplex PCR assay on genomic DNA. Amplified TCR beta libraries were sequenced as 87-base-pair reads on the Illumina HiSeq System. From the authors' description of their analysis: A later analysis counted tens of millions of unique TCR beta chains across the 700 or so repertoires, and 10 million to 11 million of these chains were shared by at least two donors. Raw reads were error-corrected and collapsed into unique sequences with a nearest-neighbor algorithm that merged closely related sequences to remove PCR and sequencing errors. V, D and J gene segments were assigned by aligning CDR3 sequences to IMGT reference sequences. For a sequence to be retained, at least a six-nucleotide match to both a V gene segment and a J gene segment was required. Rearrangements were called productive when the CDR3 lacked stop codons and stayed in frame with V and J; all others were non-productive. Following IMGT convention, CDR3 was defined as the stretch from the second conserved V-encoded cysteine up to the conserved J-encoded phenylalanine. The earlier analysis of 450 to 750 of the donors excluded any sequence lacking an unambiguous match to a single V gene segment. An earlier analysis of 500 to 700 of the donors classified V segments as functional when productive rearrangements were above 56.7% and as segregating when the standard deviation between donors was above 5%. A statistical classification framework was developed to diagnose cytomegalovirus status using the catalog of TCR beta chain sequences. In a later analysis, V and J genes were assigned by comparing TCR nucleotide sequences against IMGT/GENE-DB human TR gene sequences. The TCRdist pipeline was used in a later analysis to assign CDR3 sequences and most-parsimonious VDJ recombination scenarios. In a later analysis, each TCR beta chain was defined by its CDR3 amino acid sequence together with its V-gene family, and reads without a unique V-gene family were excluded. To address suspected cross-contamination and a sequencing artifact, a later analysis removed approximately 600 highly shared, low-generation-probability nucleotide sequences. A later analysis calculated a clonal expansion index for each public chain from normalized within-repertoire ranks of inferred template counts. A later analysis computed generation probabilities with a VDJ recombination model fitted to out-of-frame rearrangements, and checked the results against IGoR. Hypergeometric tests were used in a later analysis to score TCR-TCR, TCR-HLA and TCR-CMV co-occurrence, with a repertoire-size bias correction applied to the TCR pairs. In a later analysis, false discovery rates were estimated by permuting HLA or CMV assignments 20 times. In a later analysis, co-occurring TCRs were grouped using DBSCAN, and TCRdist sequence similarity was added for clustering within HLA-allele-positive subsets. Repertoires with fewer than 30,000 or more than 120,000 public chains were left out of co-occurrence clustering, as were several repertoires with anomalous nucleotide sharing. The table was pulled from immuneACCESS by TCRdb, which kept in-frame rearrangements only. Such tables lose some clones; where checked, under half of the loss comes from unresolved V genes, and the rest has no known cause. V and J calls and clone size are given by that table; D and trimming were obtained from the DNA. The sample has roughly 190,000 clones on record, more than 85% of them singletons. 1.5% to 2% of the sample goes to the ten largest clones.

The cohort was made up of 666 healthy bone marrow donors. Cohort members were all nominally healthy when sampled, although unrecorded immune exposures were likely present. The donor tested CMV seronegative, placing the donor among the 350 or so seronegative members of the cohort. Every donor gave a peripheral blood sample, and the peripheral blood mononuclear cells from that sample were used for TCR beta sequencing. Genomic DNA was extracted from the blood cell samples with the Qiagen DNeasy Blood Extraction Kit. The clonotype originates from a woman in her late teens or twenties in good health and CMV-seronegative. The sample taken for sequencing was PBMCs.

The CDR3: CASSLGQDYNEQFF. The sequence in DNA is TGTGCCAGCAGTTTGGGGCAGGATTACAATGAGCAGTTCTTC. Recombination connected TRBV28 to TRBJ2-1; the D segment could be TRBD1, given 5 matching bases. The CDR3 spans 14 residues, from the cysteine through the phenylalanine. Only CDR3 DNA is held: 42 bases, read in frame from base 1. Taken from the germline V gene, the CDR1 and CDR2 loops are MDHEN and SYDVKM. Relative to germline, V is 3 bases shorter and J is 4 bases shorter, with 10 bases between their ends.